This T cell receptor (beta chain) came from a study of blood T cells in healthy people across ages. General study points: Nothing was known about donor CMV status, and this possibly confounded expanded clonotype changes. Roughly linearly, TCR beta diversity per million T cells fell as age increased. The study could not conclusively compare naive and antigen-experienced cells, given its unsorted PBMCs.

Primed by a sample-barcoded 5' primer and a J-beta primer mix, a second PCR proceeded for 7 to 11 cycles. Each CDR3 protein is one row after TCRdb ran MiXCR on the 5' RACE reads. Found here are 550,000 to 750,000 distinct CDR3 sequences, 20% to 25% of them singletons; the top ten hold under 4%. Investigators took about 9.4 milliliters of peripheral blood from every donor. Concerning this clonotype itself: What it recognizes is unknown.

Trimming removed 0 bases at V and 7 bases at J, with 10 bases between. CDR1 and CDR2 from the germline V gene are LGHDT and YNNKEL (reference sequence). The CDR3 is made up of 14 amino acids. This sequence originates from a man between 65 and 85 years old in good health. The chain uses TRBV3-1 and TRBJ2-4, with D possibly matching TRBD2 (6 bases). The specimen sequenced was blood. The CDR3 bases are TGTGCCAGCAGCCAAGATTATGGGAGGAACATTCAGTACTTC. Encoded protein: CASSQDYGRNIQYF.